The TCR beta chain under discussion was sequenced for a study of Ad26.COV2.S vaccination and SARS-CoV-2 variants. Treatment here: 15 to 20 received Ad26.COV2.S at low or high dose, single or two shots; about 5 received placebo; per-sample allocation not given. It was on day 63 after the first vaccine or placebo injection that samples were taken. The method was immunoSEQ multiplex PCR; TCRdb's version includes in-frame clones alone and lacks a portion of them. The repertoire holds approximately 410,000 clones, roughly 90% seen once, with about 1.7% in the top ten. Study-level results: Total T cell responses were possibly underestimated by TCR breadth and depth analyses. Ad26.COV2.S recipients had broader spike-specific TCRs (P = 0.0014).

This clone appeared a single time. Its matching antigen is unknown. V lost 9 bases and J lost 2, with 17 bases in between. This CDR3 is built from 15 residues. Germline V gene lookup returns CDR1 LNHDA and CDR2 SQIVND (reference sequence). The clonotype was recovered from a person aged 18 to 59 who received the Ad26.COV2.S COVID-19 vaccine or a placebo. V gene TRBV19 combines with J gene TRBJ2-1; D tentatively reads TRBD1 or TRBD2 (7 bases each). Here the sequenced sample was peripheral blood, taken in a trial of Ad26.COV2.S vaccine versus placebo. CDR3 loop: CASQIQGGAYNEQFF. DNA of the CDR3: TGTGCCAGCCAAATTCAGGGGGGGGCCTACAATGAGCAGTTCTTC.